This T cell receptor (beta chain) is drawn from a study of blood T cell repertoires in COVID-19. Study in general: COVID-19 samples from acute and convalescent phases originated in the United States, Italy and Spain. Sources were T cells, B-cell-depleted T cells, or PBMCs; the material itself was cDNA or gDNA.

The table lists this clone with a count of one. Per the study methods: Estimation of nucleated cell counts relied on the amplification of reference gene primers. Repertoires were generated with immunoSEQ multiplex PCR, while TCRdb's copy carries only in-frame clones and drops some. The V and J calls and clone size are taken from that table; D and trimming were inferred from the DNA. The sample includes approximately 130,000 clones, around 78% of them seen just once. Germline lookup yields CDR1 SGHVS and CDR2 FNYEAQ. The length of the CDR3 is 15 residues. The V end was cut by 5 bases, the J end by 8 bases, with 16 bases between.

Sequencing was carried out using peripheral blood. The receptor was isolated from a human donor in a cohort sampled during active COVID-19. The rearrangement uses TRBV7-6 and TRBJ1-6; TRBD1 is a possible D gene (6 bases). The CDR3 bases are TGTGCCAGCAGCATCCGACAGGCCGTCGATTCACCCCTCCACTTT. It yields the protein CASSIRQAVDSPLHF. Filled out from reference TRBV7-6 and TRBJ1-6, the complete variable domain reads GAGVSQSPRYKVTKRGQDVALRCDPISGHVSLYWYRQALGQGPEFLTYFNYEAQQDKSGLPNDRFSAERPEGSISTLTIQRTEQRDSAMYRCASSIRQAVDSPLHFGNGTRLTVT.